The rows below give T cell receptor beta chains drawn from one sample of a study of identical twins. From the 5' RACE reads, TCRdb called clonotypes with MiXCR, one entry per CDR3 protein. Of roughly 240,000 distinct CDR3 sequences in the sample, roughly 7% are singletons; the top ten hold approximately 3.7%. The data were also submitted as part of a second study, on yellow fever vaccine responses in identical twins.

What was sequenced was memory (CD45RO+) T cells sorted from blood. Receptors were obtained from a woman between 18 and 30 years old in good health. CDR3s include the opening cysteine and the closing phenylalanine or tryptophan. The D gene is left open where the match is weak. Not every row has a clone size; where given, it reads once, few, many or a size class.

v_call: TRBV29-1
clone_size: many
j_call: TRBJ2-4
d_call: TRBD1
cdr3_nt: TGCAGCGTTGAAGATCGAGCGACAGGGGGCAAGAACATTCAGTACTTC
cdr3_aa: CSVEDRATGGKNIQYF

v_call: TRBV24-1
clone_size: many
j_call: TRBJ2-2
d_call: TRBD1
cdr3_nt: TGTGCCACCAGTGGGTTCGGACAGGGGGTCGGCACCGGGGAGCTGTTTTTT
cdr3_aa: CATSGFGQGVGTGELFF

v_call: TRBV6-1
clone_size: NA
j_call: TRBJ1-1
d_call: NA
cdr3_nt: TGTGCCAGCAGTAAGGGTGGCCCCAGGAACACTGAAGCTTTCTTT
cdr3_aa: CASSKGGPRNTEAFF

v_call: TRBV27
clone_size: many
j_call: TRBJ1-2
d_call: TRBD1
cdr3_nt: TGTGCCAGCAGTCCGCGACAGGGGAACTATGGCTACACCTTC
cdr3_aa: CASSPRQGNYGYTF

v_call: TRBV2
clone_size: few
j_call: TRBJ2-2
d_call: NA
cdr3_nt: TGTGCCAGCGGTAGACTTGCAACCGGGGAGCTGTTTTTT
cdr3_aa: CASGRLATGELFF

v_call: TRBV28
clone_size: NA
j_call: TRBJ1-3
d_call: NA
cdr3_nt: TGTGCCAGCAGTGAGTGTGGTGGAACCTGCGGAAACACCATATATTTT
cdr3_aa: CASSECGGTCGNTIYF

v_call: TRBV7-9
clone_size: few
j_call: TRBJ2-3
d_call: NA
cdr3_nt: TGTGCCACCTCCTCGGCCGTGAGCCCTAGCACAGATACGCAGTATTTT
cdr3_aa: CATSSAVSPSTDTQYF

v_call: TRBV5-1
clone_size: many
j_call: TRBJ1-3
d_call: NA
cdr3_nt: TGCGCCAGCAGCTTGGCAGGCCCCGACCTTTTGGGCTCTGGAAACACCATATATTTT
cdr3_aa: CASSLAGPDLLGSGNTIYF

v_call: TRBV7-8
clone_size: few
j_call: TRBJ2-1
d_call: TRBD1
cdr3_nt: TGTGCCAGCAGCTTAGACCCCCCACCCTCAGGGGGCTTGGGTAATGAGCAGTTCTTC
cdr3_aa: CASSLDPPPSGGLGNEQFF

v_call: TRBV6-2/TRBV6-3
clone_size: NA
j_call: TRBJ2-3
d_call: TRBD2
cdr3_nt: TGTGCCAGCAGTTATACTCTGGGTGCCTCCGGGACTAGCGGGGGCACAGATACGCAGTATTTT
cdr3_aa: CASSYTLGASGTSGGTDTQYF

v_call: TRBV9
clone_size: NA
j_call: TRBJ1-1
d_call: NA
cdr3_nt: TGTGCCAGCAGTCACAAGGGGGTCGGGCCTGAAGCTTTCTTT
cdr3_aa: CASSHKGVGPEAFF

v_call: TRBV2
clone_size: NA
j_call: TRBJ1-6
d_call: NA
cdr3_nt: TGTGCCAGCAGAGATCGACCCGCACCCCTCCACTTT
cdr3_aa: CASRDRPAPLHF

v_call: TRBV11-1
clone_size: NA
j_call: TRBJ2-1
d_call: TRBD2
cdr3_nt: TGTGCCAGCAGCGAACTAGCGGGGGGTCTCCCAAGTGAGCAGTTCTTC
cdr3_aa: CASSELAGGLPSEQFF

v_call: TRBV5-1
clone_size: many
j_call: TRBJ2-1
d_call: TRBD1
cdr3_nt: TGCGCCAGCAGCACCGGACAGGGGGTCTACAATGAGCAGTTCTTC
cdr3_aa: CASSTGQGVYNEQFF

v_call: TRBV6-1
clone_size: many
j_call: TRBJ1-5
d_call: NA
cdr3_nt: TGTGCCAGCAGTGAACGGGTCGTTAGTTTCAGGGTGCGTCAGCCCCAGCATTTT
cdr3_aa: CASSERVVSFRVRQPQHF

v_call: TRBV20-1
clone_size: many
j_call: TRBJ2-7
d_call: NA
cdr3_nt: TGCAGTGCTAGCAGGGACACCAACCCTTTTGGGCAGTACTTC
cdr3_aa: CSASRDTNPFGQYF

v_call: TRBV12-3/TRBV12-4
clone_size: few
j_call: TRBJ1-3
d_call: NA
cdr3_nt: TGTGCCAGCACTCCTGGAAACACCATATATTTT
cdr3_aa: CASTPGNTIYF

v_call: TRBV12-3/TRBV12-4
clone_size: many
j_call: TRBJ2-3
d_call: TRBD2
cdr3_nt: TGTGCCAGCAGCGCGTCACTAGCGGGTAGCACAGATACGCAGTATTTT
cdr3_aa: CASSASLAGSTDTQYF

v_call: TRBV12-3/TRBV12-4
clone_size: many
j_call: TRBJ2-1
d_call: TRBD1
cdr3_nt: TGTGCCAGCAGTTTAGGTCTCACAGGGGGACCCTACAATGAGCAGTTCTTC
cdr3_aa: CASSLGLTGGPYNEQFF

v_call: TRBV25-1
clone_size: NA
j_call: TRBJ1-5
d_call: NA
cdr3_nt: TGTGCCAGCAGTAAGACAGATTATAGCAATCAGCCCCAGCATTTT
cdr3_aa: CASSKTDYSNQPQHF

v_call: TRBV5-6
clone_size: NA
j_call: TRBJ2-5
d_call: NA
cdr3_nt: TGTGCCAGCAGCTTACTAGCTTTCCAAGAGACCCAGTACTTC
cdr3_aa: CASSLLAFQETQYF

v_call: TRBV12-3/TRBV12-4
clone_size: many
j_call: TRBJ1-6
d_call: TRBD1
cdr3_nt: TGTGCCAGTAATCGAGGACAGGCCAGTTCACCCCTCCACTTT
cdr3_aa: CASNRGQASSPLHF

v_call: TRBV5-6
clone_size: few
j_call: TRBJ1-3
d_call: TRBD1
cdr3_nt: TGTGCCAGCAGCTCCTGGACAGGGGGCACAGGATCTGGAAACACCATATATTTT
cdr3_aa: CASSSWTGGTGSGNTIYF

v_call: TRBV7-6
clone_size: NA
j_call: TRBJ2-1
d_call: TRBD2
cdr3_nt: TGTGCCAGCAGCTTAGCCACTAGCGGGAGGAGCGCCTACAATGAGCAGTTCTTC
cdr3_aa: CASSLATSGRSAYNEQFF

v_call: TRBV14
clone_size: few
j_call: TRBJ1-4
d_call: NA
cdr3_nt: TGTGCCAGCAGCCAAGATCGACCCGCGGGAAAACTGTTTTTT
cdr3_aa: CASSQDRPAGKLFF

v_call: TRBV5-1
clone_size: many
j_call: TRBJ2-1
d_call: NA
cdr3_nt: TGCGCCAGCAGCCTAAATATGGGGGGGCTGACCTACAATGAGCAGTTCTTC
cdr3_aa: CASSLNMGGLTYNEQFF

v_call: TRBV20-1
clone_size: few
j_call: TRBJ2-7
d_call: NA
cdr3_nt: TGCAGTGCTATTCCGGGACGCAGCTCCTACGAGCAGTACTTC
cdr3_aa: CSAIPGRSSYEQYF

v_call: TRBV5-1
clone_size: NA
j_call: TRBJ2-2
d_call: TRBD2
cdr3_nt: TGCGCCAGCAGCTTGATTGGACTAGCGGGTGGGACCGGGGAGCTGTTTTTT
cdr3_aa: CASSLIGLAGGTGELFF

v_call: TRBV24-1
clone_size: many
j_call: TRBJ2-1
d_call: NA
cdr3_nt: TGTGCCACCAGTGACCCCAAAGGGGACGAGACCTACAATGAGCAGTTCTTC
cdr3_aa: CATSDPKGDETYNEQFF

v_call: TRBV24-1
clone_size: NA
j_call: TRBJ2-5
d_call: NA
cdr3_nt: TGTGCCACCAGTGATGGGGGGGGCTGGACCCAGTACTTC
cdr3_aa: CATSDGGGWTQYF

v_call: TRBV20-1
clone_size: once
j_call: TRBJ2-7
d_call: NA
cdr3_nt: TGCAAAAAGAAAACCCATCCACAGGCCAGGGCAACCGCTTTATACGAGCAGTACTTC
cdr3_aa: CKKKTHPQARATALYEQYF

v_call: TRBV5-1
clone_size: NA
j_call: TRBJ2-7
d_call: TRBD2
cdr3_nt: TGCGCCAGCAGCTTGATAGATAGCGGGGCAGAGCAGTACTTC
cdr3_aa: CASSLIDSGAEQYF

v_call: TRBV20-1
clone_size: NA
j_call: TRBJ2-5
d_call: NA
cdr3_nt: TGCAGTGCTAGTTATTTACAGGCTTACCAAGAGACCCAGTACTTC
cdr3_aa: CSASYLQAYQETQYF

v_call: TRBV6-5
clone_size: few
j_call: TRBJ2-1
d_call: TRBD2
cdr3_nt: TGTGCCAGCAGTACTAGCGGGGGGGCATACAATGAGCAGTTCTTC
cdr3_aa: CASSTSGGAYNEQFF

v_call: TRBV7-8
clone_size: few
j_call: TRBJ2-6
d_call: NA
cdr3_nt: TGTGCCAGCAGCCTCCGCAGGGGAGGTGGGGCCAACGTCCTGACTTTC
cdr3_aa: CASSLRRGGGANVLTF

v_call: TRBV16
clone_size: NA
j_call: TRBJ1-4
d_call: NA
cdr3_nt: TGTGCCAGCAGCCAGTCCGGGGGGACTAATGAAAAACTGTTTTTT
cdr3_aa: CASSQSGGTNEKLFF

v_call: TRBV28
clone_size: NA
j_call: TRBJ1-2
d_call: TRBD1
cdr3_nt: TGTGCCAGCACGACAGGGCCCTATGGCTACACCTTC
cdr3_aa: CASTTGPYGYTF

v_call: TRBV4-1
clone_size: NA
j_call: TRBJ2-3
d_call: NA
cdr3_nt: TGCGCCAGCAGCCGGAACAGCGCCCAATCCACAGATACGCAGTATTTT
cdr3_aa: CASSRNSAQSTDTQYF

v_call: TRBV12-3/TRBV12-4
clone_size: NA
j_call: TRBJ2-7
d_call: TRBD1
cdr3_nt: TGTGCCAGCAGTTTAGGGGACAGATCCTACTCCTACGAGCAGTACTTC
cdr3_aa: CASSLGDRSYSYEQYF

v_call: TRBV3-1
clone_size: few
j_call: TRBJ1-4
d_call: NA
cdr3_nt: TGTGCCAGCAGCCAAGATTCAGGGACTAATGAAAAACTGTTTTTT
cdr3_aa: CASSQDSGTNEKLFF

v_call: TRBV7-9
clone_size: many
j_call: TRBJ2-2
d_call: NA
cdr3_nt: TGTGCCAGCAATGGGGGAGCGAACACCGGGGAGCTGTTTTTT
cdr3_aa: CASNGGANTGELFF

v_call: TRBV28
clone_size: few
j_call: TRBJ2-7
d_call: NA
cdr3_nt: TGTGCCAGCAGTTTCGGCTACTACGAGCAGTACTTC
cdr3_aa: CASSFGYYEQYF

v_call: TRBV5-6
clone_size: NA
j_call: TRBJ1-1
d_call: NA
cdr3_nt: TGTGCCAGCAGTGGACGGTACACTGAAGCTTTCTTT
cdr3_aa: CASSGRYTEAFF

v_call: TRBV27
clone_size: NA
j_call: TRBJ1-2
d_call: TRBD1
cdr3_nt: TGTGCCAGCAGGAGGGGGCAGGCTAACTATGGCTACACCTTC
cdr3_aa: CASRRGQANYGYTF

v_call: TRBV20-1
clone_size: NA
j_call: TRBJ1-1
d_call: NA
cdr3_nt: TGCAGAGGATCGAACACTGAAGCTTTCTTT
cdr3_aa: CRGSNTEAFF